The T cell receptor beta chain described here comes from a study of blood T cell repertoires in COVID-19. Across the study: PBMCs, B-cell-depleted T cells, or T cells were the source of the cDNA or gDNA that made up the material.

Ages ranged from about 18 to 89 years, with residence in about 24 US areas. Participants' own reports of clinical history determined their cohort assignment. Sequencing used immunoSEQ multiplex PCR; TCRdb keeps in-frame clones, though not all of them. The sample holds 200,000 to 250,000 clones; under 90% are singletons and the top ten take roughly 4.8%. The CDR3 totals 11 residues. V was pared by 3 bases and J by 11 bases, with 9 bases between. The clonotype comes from a woman between 50 and 59 years old who had been exposed to COVID-19. Material: PBMCs or T cells enriched from blood (not recorded which). V and J are TRBV12-3 or TRBV12-4 and TRBJ2-3, with D possibly TRBD1 on 6 matching bases. The CDR3 region is CASSLVGGQYF. The CDR3 coding sequence is TGTGCCAGCAGTTTGGTAGGGGGGCAGTATTTT.